This T cell receptor (beta chain) is from a study of spatial heterogeneity in lung cancer. This CDR3 has 12 amino acids. Germline V gives CDR1 SQVTM, CDR2 ANQGSEA. Trimming shortened V by 6 bases and J by 6 bases, and 11 bases separated the two germline ends. Time point: blood at routine non-recurrence follow-up after resection. MiXCR, run by TCRdb on the 5' RACE reads, gives a single entry per CDR3 protein. The data show roughly 70,000 distinct CDR3 sequences, 7.5% to 10% seen once. This clonotype has only a few counts. The chain combines TRBV29-1 with TRBJ2-2, with D hard to call. The sample was PBMCs, taken at follow-up. The TCR comes from a female donor with early-stage non-small cell lung cancer. Here the CDR3 reads CSVGIRAGELFF. CDR3 bases: TGCAGCGTCGGTATACGAGCCGGGGAGCTGTTTTTT.